Listed below are T cell receptor beta chains from one sample, sequenced in a study of cytomegalovirus exposure and HLA in healthy donors. Profiled with immunoSEQ multiplex PCR; TCRdb holds only in-frame clones, not every one. Found here are roughly 120,000 clones, around 70% of them singletons; the top ten hold less than 2%. The specimen was PBMCs. The receptors derive from a man aged 30-40 years in good health and CMV-seropositive. CDR3s include the opening cysteine and the closing phenylalanine or tryptophan. The order of the fields is clone size, J gene, D gene, V gene, CDR3 protein, CDR3 DNA. D genes are given only for firm matches. Only some rows state a clone size, as once, few, many or a class for expanded clones.

>NA|TRBJ2-7|NA|TRBV6-5
CASNLGRARSDEQYF
TGTGCCAGCAATCTGGGCCGAGCAAGGTCGGACGAGCAGTACTTC
>NA|TRBJ2-6|NA|TRBV4-3
CASSQYRTRGAGANVLTF
TGCGCCAGCAGCCAATACAGGACCAGGGGAGCCGGGGCCAACGTCCTGACTTTC
>few|TRBJ1-1|TRBD1|TRBV18
CASSSGTGVSTEAFF
TGTGCCAGCTCGTCCGGGACAGGGGTGAGCACTGAAGCTTTCTTT
>NA|TRBJ2-5|TRBD2|TRBV5-1
CASSLWTSGSQETQYF
TGCGCCAGCAGCTTGTGGACTAGCGGGAGTCAAGAGACCCAGTACTTC
>NA|TRBJ2-4|TRBD1|TRBV15
CATSRKREDRGRVQYF
TGTGCCACCAGCAGAAAACGGGAGGACAGGGGTCGGGTTCAGTACTTC
>NA|TRBJ1-4|TRBD1|TRBV11-2
CASSSETWTGWGEKLFF
TGTGCCAGCAGCTCCGAGACATGGACAGGGTGGGGTGAAAAACTGTTTTTT
>NA|TRBJ2-1|TRBD2|TRBV13
CASSLGLAAISYNEQFF
TGTGCCAGCAGCCTAGGACTAGCGGCTATATCCTACAATGAGCAGTTCTTC
>NA|TRBJ1-5|TRBD1|TRBV7-9
CASSLGDRGGNQPQHF
TGTGCCAGCAGCTTGGGTGACAGGGGAGGCAATCAGCCCCAGCATTTT
>NA|TRBJ2-7|NA|TRBV6-6
CASRLGSREQYF
TGTGCCAGCAGACTCGGGTCTCGGGAGCAGTACTTC
>NA|TRBJ2-1|TRBD1|TRBV5-1
CASSWRQGGNEQFF
TGCGCCAGCAGCTGGAGACAGGGTGGCAATGAGCAGTTCTTC
>few|TRBJ1-4|NA|TRBV6-1
CASSEQGFGEKLFF
TGTGCCAGCAGTGAACAGGGGTTTGGTGAAAAACTGTTTTTT
>NA|TRBJ1-5|NA|TRBV5-8
CASSSSPSPQHF
TGTGCCAGCAGCTCGTCTCCCTCGCCCCAGCATTTT
>NA|TRBJ1-1|TRBD1|TRBV10-3
CAIRGQANTEAFF
TGTGCCATCAGAGGACAGGCCAACACTGAAGCTTTCTTT
>NA|TRBJ2-1|NA|TRBV27
CASSSGIHEQFF
TGTGCCAGCAGTTCAGGGATCCATGAGCAGTTCTTC
>NA|TRBJ2-7|NA|TRBV18
CASSPPDSAFYEQYF
TGTGCCAGCTCACCACCGGACTCGGCCTTCTACGAGCAGTACTTC
>NA|TRBJ2-7|NA|TRBV5-4
CASSLARGAVVYEQYF
TGTGCCAGCAGCTTGGCACGGGGTGCGGTCGTCTACGAGCAGTACTTC
>NA|TRBJ1-6|TRBD1|TRBV28
CASSRGRDFRYNSPLHF
TGTGCCAGCAGCAGGGGGCGGGATTTTCGATATAATTCACCCCTCCACTTT
>NA|TRBJ2-5|NA|TRBV4-2
CASSQDSLAGYGETQYF
TGTGCCAGCAGCCAGGATAGCCTGGCCGGGTACGGGGAGACCCAGTACTTC
>few|TRBJ1-5|TRBD1|TRBV28
CASSFYRGFNQPQHF
TGTGCCAGCAGTTTTTACAGGGGATTTAATCAGCCCCAGCATTTT
>few|TRBJ2-7|TRBD2|TRBV5-1
CASSLVLAGETEQYF
TGCGCCAGCAGCTTGGTACTAGCGGGAGAAACCGAGCAGTACTTC
>few|TRBJ1-2|TRBD1|TRBV4-1
CASSQLDSQTGAWYGYTF
TGCGCCAGCAGCCAATTAGACTCTCAAACAGGGGCGTGGTATGGCTACACCTTC
>NA|TRBJ2-7|TRBD2|TRBV4-1
CASSQTSGGYEQYF
TGCGCCAGCAGCCAGACTAGCGGGGGGTACGAGCAGTACTTC
>NA|TRBJ2-4|NA|TRBV5-5
CASSLYGGIQYF
TGTGCCAGCAGCTTGTACGGGGGCATTCAGTACTTC
>NA|TRBJ2-3|NA|TRBV6-5
CASRRTGSTDTQYF
TGTGCCAGCCGGCGAACAGGTAGCACAGATACGCAGTATTTT
>NA|TRBJ2-2|TRBD1|TRBV29-1
CSVGGTGGSGELVF
TGCAGCGTTGGGGGGACAGGGGGCTCCGGGGAGCTGGTTTTT
>NA|TRBJ2-2|NA|TRBV7-9
CASSLEVNREGDTGELFF
TGTGCCAGCAGCTTAGAAGTTAACAGGGAAGGGGACACCGGGGAGCTGTTTTTT
>NA|TRBJ2-5|NA|TRBV5-5
CASSLNSGLIAETQYF
TGTGCCAGCAGCTTGAATAGCGGCCTAATAGCAGAGACCCAGTACTTC
>NA|TRBJ2-5|TRBD2|TRBV5-1
CASSSRTSVYETQYF
TGCGCCAGCAGCTCGAGGACTAGCGTTTATGAGACCCAGTACTTC
>NA|TRBJ2-1|TRBD2|TRBV7-9
CASSPTSGSAISSYNEQFF
TGTGCCAGCAGCCCCACTAGCGGGTCAGCGATCAGCTCCTACAATGAGCAGTTCTTC
>once|TRBJ2-5|TRBD2|TRBV19
CASSVWLAGEETQYF
TGTGCCAGTAGTGTGTGGCTAGCGGGGGAAGAGACCCAGTACTTC
>NA|TRBJ2-1|TRBD2|TRBV15
CATSSRLANEQFF
TGTGCCACCAGCAGCCGACTAGCGAATGAGCAGTTCTTC
>few|TRBJ2-1|NA|TRBV5-1
CASSQTAGANEQFF
TGCGCCAGCAGCCAAACGGCAGGGGCTAATGAGCAGTTCTTC
>NA|TRBJ2-1|NA|TRBV6-5
CASSYARAPYNEQFF
TGTGCCAGCAGTTACGCCAGGGCTCCCTACAATGAGCAGTTCTTC
>NA|TRBJ2-7|NA|TRBV7-2
CASSLLGPPYEQYF
TGTGCCAGCAGCTTACTGGGGCCCCCCTACGAGCAGTACTTC
>NA|TRBJ2-7|NA|TRBV4-1
CASSPYARRDRTYEQYF
TGCGCCAGCAGCCCCTACGCCCGGCGGGATAGGACCTACGAGCAGTACTTC
>NA|TRBJ2-1|TRBD2|TRBV27
CASSLSSGESYNEQFF
TGTGCCAGCAGTTTATCTAGCGGGGAATCCTACAATGAGCAGTTCTTC
>NA|TRBJ2-7|TRBD1|TRBV11-3
CASSLEKPGTGDFPSTEQYF
TGTGCCAGCAGCTTGGAAAAACCCGGGACAGGGGATTTCCCTTCTACCGAGCAGTACTTC
>few|TRBJ2-7|TRBD2|TRBV27
CASTRLAGAYEQYF
TGTGCCAGCACCCGACTAGCGGGAGCCTACGAGCAGTACTTC
>once|TRBJ2-7|NA|TRBV11-2
CASSVGPAYEQYF
TGTGCCAGCAGCGTCGGTCCCGCCTACGAGCAGTACTTC
>once|TRBJ2-7|NA|TRBV7-2
CASSFSGPPYEQYF
TGTGCCAGCAGCTTTAGCGGACCTCCCTACGAGCAGTACTTC
>NA|TRBJ2-7|TRBD1|TRBV2
CASSDRGSYEQYF
TGTGCCAGCAGCGACAGGGGTTCCTACGAGCAGTACTTC
>few|TRBJ1-2|NA|TRBV28
CASSLPPGNYGYTF
TGTGCCAGCAGTTTACCTCCGGGAAACTATGGCTACACCTTC
>NA|TRBJ1-1|NA|TRBV7-2
CASSFSDTEAFF
TGTGCCAGCAGCTTTTCGGACACTGAAGCTTTCTTT
>few|TRBJ2-3|NA|TRBV7-3
CASSRKGGKGTDTQYF
TGTGCCAGCAGTCGGAAAGGCGGGAAAGGCACAGATACGCAGTATTTT
>NA|TRBJ2-5|TRBD2|TRBV5-1
CASSSRPGGETQYF
TGCGCCAGCAGCTCCCGGCCGGGGGGGGAGACCCAGTACTTC
>NA|TRBJ2-7|NA|TRBV18
CASSGEQDSHEQYF
TGTGCCAGCTCAGGGGAACAGGATAGCCACGAGCAGTACTTC
>NA|TRBJ1-5|NA|TRBV6-5
CASSPDSLNQPQHF
TGTGCCAGCAGCCCTGACAGTTTAAATCAGCCCCAGCATTTT
>few|TRBJ2-7|TRBD2|TRBV14
CASSQLRREWEQYF
TGTGCCAGCAGCCAATTAAGGCGGGAGTGGGAGCAGTACTTC
>NA|TRBJ2-5|NA|TRBV11-2
CASSLRETQYF
TGTGCCAGCAGCTTACGGGAGACCCAGTACTTC
>few|TRBJ2-7|TRBD2|TRBV4-3
CASSPGLAGDRYEQYF
TGCGCCAGCAGCCCTGGTCTAGCGGGAGACCGTTACGAGCAGTACTTC